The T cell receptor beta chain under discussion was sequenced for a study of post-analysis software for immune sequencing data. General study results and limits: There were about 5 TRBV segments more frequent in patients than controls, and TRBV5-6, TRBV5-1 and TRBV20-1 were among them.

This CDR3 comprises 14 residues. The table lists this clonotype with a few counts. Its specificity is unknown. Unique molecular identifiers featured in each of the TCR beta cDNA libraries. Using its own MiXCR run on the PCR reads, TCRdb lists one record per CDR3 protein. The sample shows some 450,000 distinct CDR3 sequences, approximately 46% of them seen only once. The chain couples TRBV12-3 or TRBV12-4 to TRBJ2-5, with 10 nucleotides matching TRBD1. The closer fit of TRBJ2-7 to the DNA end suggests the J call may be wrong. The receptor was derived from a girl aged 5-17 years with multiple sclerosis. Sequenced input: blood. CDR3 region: CASSRDRGGHEQYF. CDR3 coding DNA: TGTGCCAGCAGCCGGGACAGGGGAGGGCACGAGCAGTACTTC.